The 30 T cell receptor beta chains presented below share a single source sample, sequenced in a study of T cells after yellow fever vaccination. TCRdb re-called the 5' RACE reads with MiXCR, one entry per CDR3 protein. The profile shows 200,000 to 300,000 distinct CDR3 sequences, 10% to 15% of them singletons. This sample comprised CD4+ T cells sorted from PBMCs, obtained 45 days after the yellow fever booster vaccination. The receptors here all came from a man aged 25-40 years who received the YFV17D yellow fever vaccine.

This chain uses TRBV12-3 or TRBV12-4 with TRBJ2-1; the D gene is possibly TRBD1 (5 bases). V shed 8 bases and J shed 4 bases, with 6 bases lying between them. The CDR3 has 11 amino acids. For the CDR3, the DNA is TGTGCCAGCGGGGCTTACAATGAGCAGTTCTTC. This encodes CASGAYNEQFF.

This clonotype was detected a few times. This chain's CDR3 is CASSPGGGASNQPQHF. The DNA of the CDR3 is TGTGCCAGCAGCCCAGGTGGGGGGGCAAGCAATCAGCCCCAGCATTTT. The rearrangement uses TRBV28 and TRBJ1-5; perhaps TRBD1 as D (6 bases). The CDR3 is 16 residues long. V was trimmed by 6 bases and J by 1 base, leaving 16 bases between them. Germline V gene data show CDR1 as MDHEN and CDR2 as SYDVKM.

In this sample, this clonotype turned up many times. V is TRBV20-1 and J is TRBJ2-3, with TRBD1 identical over 7 bases. This CDR3 is 16 amino acids long. Unmatched junction bases numbered 14, after V lost 5 bases and J lost 3 bases. Germline values: CDR1 DFQATT, CDR2 SNEGSKA (reference sequence). CDR3 DNA sequence: TGCAGTGCTTCACGAAAACAGGGGTATTTGACAGATACGCAGTATTTT. Translated, it gives CSASRKQGYLTDTQYF.

This clonotype has more than one count but fewer than ten. The gene calls are TRBV27 and TRBJ2-2, with D possibly being TRBD1 or TRBD2 (6 bases each). CDR1 and CDR2 from the germline V gene are MNHEY and SMNVEV (reference sequence). The CDR3 runs to 16 residues. The V gene lost 1 base and the J gene lost 2 bases, with 11 bases spanning the gap. The CDR3 bases are TGTGCCAGCAGTTTATTGGGGGGCAGAAACACCGGGGAGCTGTTTTTT. Its protein is CASSLLGGRNTGELFF.

The chain couples TRBV5-1 to TRBJ2-2; D not resolved. Germline V gives CDR1 SGHRS, CDR2 YFSETQ. This CDR3 contains 12 residues. Trimming pared 0 bases from V and 8 bases from J, leaving 5 bases between. The CDR3 sequence is CASSLEMGELFF. In DNA form, the CDR3 reads TGCGCCAGCAGCTTGGAGATGGGGGAGCTGTTTTTT.

This clonotype was picked up a small number of times. The CDR3 loop is CASTSQGTGANVLTF. The CDR3 DNA reads TGCGCCAGCACCTCTCAGGGGACCGGGGCCAACGTCCTGACTTTC. The chain has TRBV5-1 and TRBJ2-6; possible D gene TRBD1, 6 bases. This CDR3 has 15 residues. V lost 6 bases and J lost 4, with 14 bases in between. Germline values: CDR1 SGHRS, CDR2 YFSETQ.

The CDR3 DNA is TGTGCCAGCAGCGGACAGGTCTCCTACGAGCAGTACTTC. Protein product: CASSGQVSYEQYF. The genes are TRBV7-2 and TRBJ2-7; 7 nucleotides agree with TRBD1. The CDR3 has 13 residues. J lost 0 bases, V lost 5 bases, and 1 base had no gene match. Germline values: CDR1 SGHTA, CDR2 FQGNSA. Variable domain in full (rest from reference TRBV7-2 and TRBJ2-7): GAGVSQSPSNKVTEKGKDVELRCDPISGHTALYWYRQSLGQGLEFLIYFQGNSAPDKSGLPSDRFSAERTGGSVSTLTIQRTQQEDSAVYLCASSGQVSYEQYFGPGTRLTVT.

This clonotype was counted between two and nine times. The genes are TRBV12-3 or TRBV12-4 and TRBJ2-1; D possibly uses TRBD1 or TRBD2 (5 bases each). CDR3 length: 15 amino acids. Trimming shortened V by 1 base and J by 4 bases, and 11 bases separated the two germline ends. CDR3: CASSLEGTSYNEQFF. CDR3 DNA sequence: TGTGCCAGCAGTTTAGAAGGGACCTCTTACAATGAGCAGTTCTTC.

A few counts support this clonotype. The genes are TRBV18 and TRBJ1-2; D perhaps matches TRBD1 (5 bases). CDR3 length equals 13 residues. From germline, CDR1 is KGHSH and CDR2 LQKENI. Deletions cut 3 bases from V and 6 bases from J, with 11 bases between. In nucleotides, the CDR3 is TGTGCCAGCTCACCCGGGGACGGAGATGGCTACACCTTC. Translated, it gives CASSPGDGDGYTF.

The table lists this clonotype with many counts. The chain recombines TRBV18 with TRBJ2-1; perhaps TRBD2 as D (5 bases). Germline CDR1 and CDR2: KGHSH and LQKENI. Trimming left V 3 bases short and J 1 base short, with 10 bases between. The length of the CDR3 is 15 residues. CDR3 loop: CASSPSGLSYNEQFF. The CDR3 DNA sequence: TGTGCCAGCTCACCGTCGGGGTTATCCTACAATGAGCAGTTCTTC. Using reference TRBV18 and TRBJ2-1 for the parts outside the CDR3, the full variable domain is NAGVMQNPRHLVRRRGQEARLRCSPMKGHSHVYWYRQLPEEGLKFMVYLQKENIIDESGMPKERFSAEFPKEGPSILRIQQVVRGDSAAYFCASSPSGLSYNEQFFGPGTRLTVL.

V gene TRBV6-1 combines with J gene TRBJ2-7, with 9 bases that match TRBD1. Germline V gene data show CDR1 as MNHNS and CDR2 as SASEGT. V trimming: 6 bases; J trimming: 3 bases; junction bases outside the gene matches: 9. This CDR3 is built from 15 residues. The CDR3 protein is CASSSRGQGYYEQYF. The CDR3 DNA is TGTGCCAGCAGCTCGAGGGGACAGGGATACTACGAGCAGTACTTC.

The genes are TRBV7-9 and TRBJ1-2; D gene ambiguous. From germline, CDR1 is SEHNR and CDR2 FQNEAQ (reference sequence). The CDR3 is 15 residues long. V lost 2 bases and J 2 bases, leaving 12 bases between the germline ends. CDR3: CASSLLRTANYGYTF. For the CDR3, the DNA is TGTGCCAGCAGCTTATTAAGGACGGCCAACTATGGCTACACCTTC.

This clonotype was counted a few times. This chain joins TRBV7-3 and TRBJ2-2; the D gene is possibly TRBD1 (6 bases). There are 15 residues in the CDR3. The germline V gene encodes CDR1 SGHTA and CDR2 FQGTGA. Trimming removed 5 bases from V and 1 base from J, with 11 bases in between. CDR3 nucleotide sequence: TGTGCCAGCAGCCCAGTAGGGGGGAACACCGGGGAGCTGTTTTTT. Residues: CASSPVGGNTGELFF.

This clonotype was seen a handful of times. This chain links TRBV20-1 with TRBJ2-2; D perhaps matches TRBD1 (6 bases). Germline values: CDR1 DFQATT, CDR2 SNEGSKA (reference sequence). V lost 5 bases, J lost 7 bases, and 14 bases lay in between. The CDR3 contains 13 residues. The CDR3, as DNA: TGCAGTGCTGCAACAGGGACGGACGGGGAGCTGTTTTTT. It specifies CSAATGTDGELFF.

There are a few counts of this clonotype. The rearrangement joins TRBV7-6 to TRBJ2-2; 7 bases are a match to TRBD2. The CDR3 spans 16 residues. CDR1 is SGHVS, CDR2 FNYEAQ, per germline. J was trimmed by 1 base and V by 6 bases; bases with no gene match: 8. The chain's CDR3 is CASSLLVAGNTGELFF. In nucleotides, the CDR3 is TGTGCCAGCAGTCTCTTGGTAGCGGGGAACACCGGGGAGCTGTTTTTT.

V is TRBV5-5 and J is TRBJ2-3; D is ambiguous. Trimming shortened V by 2 bases and J by 2 bases, and 12 bases separated the two germline ends. This CDR3 contains 15 residues. Germline V gene sequence: CDR1 SGHKS, CDR2 YYEKEE (reference sequence). CDR3 nucleotide sequence: TGTGCCAGCAGCTTTGGCGATTTCATCACAGATACGCAGTATTTT. It codes for CASSFGDFITDTQYF.

The chain links TRBV5-1 to TRBJ2-1; 9 bases fit TRBD2. V trimming: 5 bases; J trimming: 7 bases; junction bases outside the gene matches: 10. The CDR3 is made up of 15 amino acids. Germline assignment: CDR1 SGHRS and CDR2 YFSETQ. The CDR3 DNA sequence: TGCGCCAGCAGACCTGGGGTAGCGGGAGTAAATGAGCAGTTCTTC. It encodes CASRPGVAGVNEQFF.

The genes are TRBV6-2 or TRBV6-3 and TRBJ2-4; D unresolved. V was cut by 6 bases and J by 0 bases, with 9 bases left in between. Germline loops: CDR1 MNHEY, CDR2 SVGEGT. The CDR3 has 14 residues. Written as DNA, the CDR3 is TGTGCCAGCAGCAGAGACTTAGCCAAAAACATTCAGTACTTC. This sequence encodes CASSRDLAKNIQYF.

The chain carries TRBV21-1 and TRBJ2-7; TRBD1, the D gene given by the table, was not confirmed from the DNA. TRBV21-1 is a known pseudogene. The CDR3 extends over 15 amino acids. In DNA, the CDR3 is TGTGCCAGCAGCAAAGGGGCAGGGGTCTCCTACGAGCAGTACTTC. It codes for CASSKGAGVSYEQYF.

This clonotype was counted between two and nine times. The chain carries TRBV20-1 and TRBJ2-3; a weak D match, TRBD2 (6 bases). Trimming stripped 1 base from V and 2 bases from J, with 13 bases between. This CDR3 contains 15 residues. Germline V gene data show CDR1 as DFQATT and CDR2 as SNEGSKA (reference sequence). Here the CDR3 DNA reads TGCAGTGCTAGAGGGCCCCTAGCGCCCACAGATACGCAGTATTTT. Translated, it gives CSARGPLAPTDTQYF.

The sample holds a few counts of this clonotype. The rearrangement links TRBV30 to TRBJ2-1, with a tentative D call TRBD2 (6 bases). The germline V and J ends were trimmed by 1 base and 0 bases, with 10 bases remaining between them. Germline V gene sequence: CDR1 GTSNPN, CDR2 SVGIG (reference sequence). CDR3 length: 15 residues. As DNA, the CDR3 is TGTGCCTGGAGTGGGCAGGGAGGCTCCTACAATGAGCAGTTCTTC. Translation: CAWSGQGGSYNEQFF. Filled out from reference TRBV30 and TRBJ2-1, the complete variable domain reads SQTIHQWPATLVQPVGSPLSLECTVEGTSNPNLYWYRQAAGRGLQLLFYSVGIGQISSEVPQNLSASRPQDRQFILSSKKLLLSDSGFYLCAWSGQGGSYNEQFFGPGTRLTVL.

This clonotype was seen ten or more times. The J gene is TRBJ2-2, the V gene TRBV20-1, with 8 nucleotides matching TRBD2. With 2 bases clipped from V and 2 bases from J, the junction kept 4 bases outside the gene matches. Germline CDR1 and CDR2: DFQATT and SNEGSKA (reference sequence). This CDR3 has 15 residues. In DNA form, the CDR3 reads TGCAGTGCTAGAATTAGCGGGGCTAACACCGGGGAGCTGTTTTTT. Amino acids: CSARISGANTGELFF.

V and J are TRBV20-1 and TRBJ2-1; 9 nucleotides match TRBD2. CDR3 length: 16 residues. Unmatched junction bases numbered 8, after V lost 5 bases and J lost 0 bases. The germline V gene has CDR1 DFQATT and CDR2 SNEGSKA (reference sequence). CDR3 nucleotides: TGCAGTGCTCTTGCCCCTAGCGGGATCTCCTACAATGAGCAGTTCTTC. This gives the protein CSALAPSGISYNEQFF.

This chain joins TRBV4-2 and TRBJ1-2; perhaps TRBD1 as D (6 bases). Germline V lookup: CDR1 LGHNA, CDR2 YNFKEQ. The CDR3 extends over 14 amino acids. The V end lost 1 base, the J end lost 8 bases, and 14 bases lay between the germline ends. This CDR3 is CASSQATAGDGYTF. CDR3 coding DNA: TGTGCCAGCAGCCAAGCTACGGCAGGGGACGGCTACACCTTC.

There are a few counts of this clonotype. This CDR3 is CASSRDTNTGELFF. The CDR3 nucleotides are TGTGCCAGCAGCCGGGACACCAACACCGGGGAGCTGTTTTTT. This chain connects TRBV3-1 to TRBJ2-2, with D maybe TRBD1 (6 bases). The CDR3 has 14 amino acids. CDR1 and CDR2 (germline): LGHDT, YNNKEL (reference sequence). Trimming removed 4 bases at V and 2 bases at J, with 8 bases between.

This clonotype showed up just a few times. The rearrangement uses TRBV20-1 and TRBJ1-1; 7 nucleotides agree with TRBD1. J was trimmed by 0 bases and V by 2 bases; bases with no gene match: 6. CDR1 DFQATT and CDR2 SNEGSKA come from the germline V gene (reference sequence). The CDR3 contains 15 residues. In DNA, the CDR3 is TGCAGTGCTAGATTGGGTGGGACAGTGAACACTGAAGCTTTCTTT. Residues: CSARLGGTVNTEAFF.

This clonotype was found a few times. The J gene is TRBJ2-1, the V gene TRBV20-1; no reliable D call. The V end lost 0 bases, the J end lost 7 bases, and 13 bases lay between the germline ends. Looked up from germline, CDR1 is DFQATT and CDR2 is SNEGSKA (reference sequence). The CDR3 covers 14 residues. CDR3 nucleotides: TGCAGTGCTAGAGATTTCCCCAACCGGAATGAGCAGTTCTTC. Its translation is CSARDFPNRNEQFF.

This rearrangement joins TRBV5-6 to TRBJ2-3; D possibly corresponds to TRBD2 (5 bases). The CDR3 extends over 17 amino acids. Trimming pared 4 bases from V and 4 bases from J, leaving 22 bases between. Germline CDR1 and CDR2: SGHDT and YYEEEE. In nucleotides, the CDR3 is TGTGCCAGCAGCCCTCGAACGGCCGGAGTGAGGGCAGATACGCAGTATTTT. Translating it yields CASSPRTAGVRADTQYF. The whole variable domain, filled in from reference TRBV5-6 and TRBJ2-3, reads DAGVTQSPTHLIKTRGQQVTLRCSPKSGHDTVSWYQQALGQGPQFIFQYYEEEERQRGNFPDRFSGHQFPNYSSELNVNALLLGDSALYLCASSPRTAGVRADTQYFGPGTRLTVL.

This chain connects TRBV5-1 to TRBJ2-7, with D unclear. The CDR3 sequence is 13 residues long. Germline lookup yields CDR1 SGHRS and CDR2 YFSETQ. Trimming removed 4 bases at V and 3 bases at J, with 11 bases between. The CDR3 region is CASSLWNNYEQYF. The DNA for the CDR3 is TGCGCCAGCAGCCTATGGAATAACTACGAGCAGTACTTC.

The V and J genes are TRBV5-6 and TRBJ2-7, with a tentative D call TRBD1 (6 bases). CDR1 and CDR2 (germline): SGHDT, YYEEEE. CDR3 length equals 17 residues. Trimming took off 4 bases at V and 5 bases at J, with 25 bases between the two ends. CDR3 in amino acids: CASSSNRDMGSDDEQYF. CDR3 coding DNA: TGTGCCAGCAGCAGCAACCGGGACATGGGCTCCGATGACGAGCAGTACTTC.